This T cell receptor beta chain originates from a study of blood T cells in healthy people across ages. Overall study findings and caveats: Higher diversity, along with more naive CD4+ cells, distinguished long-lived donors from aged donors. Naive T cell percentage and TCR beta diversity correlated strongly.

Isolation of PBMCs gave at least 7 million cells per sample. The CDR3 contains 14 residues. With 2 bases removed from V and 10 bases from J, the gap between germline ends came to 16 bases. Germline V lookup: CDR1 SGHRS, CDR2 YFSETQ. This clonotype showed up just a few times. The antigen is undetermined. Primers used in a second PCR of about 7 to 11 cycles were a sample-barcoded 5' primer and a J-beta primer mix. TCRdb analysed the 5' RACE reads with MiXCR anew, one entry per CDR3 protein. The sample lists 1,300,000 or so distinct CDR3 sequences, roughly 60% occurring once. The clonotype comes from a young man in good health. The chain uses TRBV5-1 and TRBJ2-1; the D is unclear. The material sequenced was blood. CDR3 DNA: TGCGCCAGCAGCTTAGGTGACTTCGCATGGGAGCAGTTCTTC. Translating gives CASSLGDFAWEQFF.